A selection of T cell receptor beta chains follows, all from one sample in a study of Graves' ophthalmopathy and Graves' hyperthyroidism. TCRdb re-called the multiplex PCR reads through MiXCR, storing one row per CDR3 protein. The repertoire holds about 400,000 distinct CDR3 sequences, under 25% seen once, with approximately 3.2% in the top ten. Sequencing was done on a sample of peripheral blood. The receptors stem from a woman between 18 and 29 years old with stable Graves' hyperthyroidism. Both conserved end residues are part of each CDR3. The D gene is left open where the match is weak. Not every row has a clone size; where given, it reads once, few, many or a size class.

V	size	J	D	DNA	CDR3
TRBV5-1	few	TRBJ1-1	TRBD1	TGCGCCAGCAGCTTCCAACAACAATCCCGACAGGGGAAGACTGAAGCTTTCTTT	CASSFQQQSRQGKTEAFF
TRBV25-1	many	TRBJ2-5	NA	TGTGCCAGCAGTGAGGCGGGATCGGAGACCCAGTACTTC	CASSEAGSETQYF
TRBV5-1	NA	TRBJ2-7	TRBD1	TGCGCCGGCAGCTTGGGACAGGGACCCACCTACGAGCAGTACTTC	CAGSLGQGPTYEQYF
TRBV20-1	many	TRBJ1-1	NA	TGCAGTGCTAGAGATCCGGTTAGGGGGAACACTGAAGCTTTCTTT	CSARDPVRGNTEAFF
TRBV10-2	many	TRBJ2-7	TRBD2	TGCGCCAGCAGTGAGTTAGCGGGAGGCGAGCAGTACTTC	CASSELAGGEQYF
TRBV20-1	many	TRBJ1-1	NA	TGCAGTGCTGCAGATGGGACGGCGAACACTGAAGCTTTCTTT	CSAADGTANTEAFF
TRBV30	many	TRBJ1-3	NA	TGTGCCTGGAGTAAACAGAGCTCTGGAAACACCATATATTTT	CAWSKQSSGNTIYF
TRBV20-1	many	TRBJ1-5	TRBD1	TGCAGTGCTAGAGACCCTAACAGGGGTAACAATCAGCCCCAGCATTTT	CSARDPNRGNNQPQHF
TRBV28	many	TRBJ1-2	NA	TGTGCCAGCAGTTATCGGACTTATGGCTACACCTTC	CASSYRTYGYTF
TRBV12-3/TRBV12-4	once	TRBJ1-2	TRBD1	TGTGCCAGCAGTACAACAGGGGTCGATGGCTACACCTTC	CASSTTGVDGYTF
TRBV28	NA	TRBJ2-5	TRBD1	TGTGCCAGCAGTTCCGGGACAGCCGTACAAGAGACCCAGTACTTC	CASSSGTAVQETQYF
TRBV3-1	many	TRBJ2-4	NA	TGTGCCAGCAGCCAAACGAAAAACATTCAGTACTTC	CASSQTKNIQYF
TRBV20-1	many	TRBJ2-5	TRBD1	TGCAGTGCTAGAGCGACAGGGTCCCCCCAAGAGACCCAGTACTTC	CSARATGSPQETQYF
TRBV7-2	many	TRBJ1-6	NA	TGTGCCAGCAGCCTCGGATATAATTCACCCCTCCACTTT	CASSLGYNSPLHF
TRBV10-3	many	TRBJ2-7	TRBD1	TGTGCCATCAGGACCGGGACAGGGACAGGCGAGCAGTACTTC	CAIRTGTGTGEQYF